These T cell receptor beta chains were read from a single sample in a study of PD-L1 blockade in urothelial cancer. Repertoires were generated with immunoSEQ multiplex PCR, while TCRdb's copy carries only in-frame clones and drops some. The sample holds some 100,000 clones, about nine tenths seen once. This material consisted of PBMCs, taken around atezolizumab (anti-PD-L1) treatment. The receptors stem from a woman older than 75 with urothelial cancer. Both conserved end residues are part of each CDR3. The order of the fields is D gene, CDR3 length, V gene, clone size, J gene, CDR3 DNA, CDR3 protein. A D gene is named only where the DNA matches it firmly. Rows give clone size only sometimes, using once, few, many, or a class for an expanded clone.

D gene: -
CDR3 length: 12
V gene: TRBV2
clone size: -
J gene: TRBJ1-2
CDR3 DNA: TGTGCCAGCAGTGGACAGGCACAGGGCTACACCTTC
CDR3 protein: CASSGQAQGYTF

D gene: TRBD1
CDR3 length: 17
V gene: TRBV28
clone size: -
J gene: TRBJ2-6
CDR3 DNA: TGTGCCAGCAGTCCCGGGACAGGGACAACTGGGGCCAACGTCCTGACTTTC
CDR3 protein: CASSPGTGTTGANVLTF

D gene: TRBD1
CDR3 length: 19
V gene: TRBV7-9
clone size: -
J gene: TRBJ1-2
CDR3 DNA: TGTGCCAGCGGCCGATACGTTGGAGGACAGGGGGCGTCTAACTATGGCTACACCTTC
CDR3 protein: CASGRYVGGQGASNYGYTF

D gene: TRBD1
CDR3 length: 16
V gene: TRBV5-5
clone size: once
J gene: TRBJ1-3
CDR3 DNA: TGTGCCAGCAGCTTGGCTGGGACAGTCTCTGGAAACACCATATATTTT
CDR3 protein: CASSLAGTVSGNTIYF

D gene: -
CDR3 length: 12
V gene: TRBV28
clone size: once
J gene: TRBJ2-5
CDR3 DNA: TGTGCCAGCACGACTGGTGGAGAGACCCAGTACTTC
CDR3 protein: CASTTGGETQYF

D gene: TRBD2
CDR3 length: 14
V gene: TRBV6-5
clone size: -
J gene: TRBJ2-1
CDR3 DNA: TGTGCCAGCAGTTACTCGTGGACTAGCGATGAGCAGTTCTTC
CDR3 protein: CASSYSWTSDEQFF

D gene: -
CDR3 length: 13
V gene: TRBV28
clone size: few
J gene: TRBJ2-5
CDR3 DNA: TGTGCCAGCCAGGCGGGGTTCCAAGAGACCCAGTACTTC
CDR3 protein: CASQAGFQETQYF

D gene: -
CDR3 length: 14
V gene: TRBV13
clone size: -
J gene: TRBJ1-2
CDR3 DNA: TGTGCCAGCAGCTTGGACAGACGAAACTATGGCTACACCTTC
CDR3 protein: CASSLDRRNYGYTF

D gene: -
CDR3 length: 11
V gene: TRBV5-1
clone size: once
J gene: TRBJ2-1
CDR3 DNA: TGCGCCAGCAGAGGGGACAATGAGCAGTTCTTC
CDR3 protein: CASRGDNEQFF

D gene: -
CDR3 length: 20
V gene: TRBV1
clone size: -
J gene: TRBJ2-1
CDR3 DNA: TGCACCAGCAGCCAAGTTACGGCTACTAGCGGGAGATTTTCCTACAATGAGCAGTTCTTC
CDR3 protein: CTSSQVTATSGRFSYNEQFF